This T cell receptor (beta chain) was retrieved from a study of CD8 T cells in Susac syndrome. Reverse transcription of about 0.45 to 1 ug RNA used random hexamers. A single record per CDR3 protein comes from TCRdb applying MiXCR to the immunoSEQ multiplex PCR reads. The table shows around 150,000 distinct CDR3 sequences, with around 93% occurring only once. This CDR3 is built from 14 residues. Germline V lookup: CDR1 DFQATT, CDR2 SNEGSKA (reference sequence). V dropped 5 bases and J dropped 3; count of bases not matched to a gene: 5. The sample was CD4+ T cells from PBMCs. The rearrangement joins TRBV20-1 to TRBJ1-2; 11 positions match TRBD1. The TCR comes from a human donor in good health. CDR3 bases: TGCAGTGCTTCCGGGACAGGGGGTTACTATGGCTACACCTTC. Translating gives CSASGTGGYYGYTF.